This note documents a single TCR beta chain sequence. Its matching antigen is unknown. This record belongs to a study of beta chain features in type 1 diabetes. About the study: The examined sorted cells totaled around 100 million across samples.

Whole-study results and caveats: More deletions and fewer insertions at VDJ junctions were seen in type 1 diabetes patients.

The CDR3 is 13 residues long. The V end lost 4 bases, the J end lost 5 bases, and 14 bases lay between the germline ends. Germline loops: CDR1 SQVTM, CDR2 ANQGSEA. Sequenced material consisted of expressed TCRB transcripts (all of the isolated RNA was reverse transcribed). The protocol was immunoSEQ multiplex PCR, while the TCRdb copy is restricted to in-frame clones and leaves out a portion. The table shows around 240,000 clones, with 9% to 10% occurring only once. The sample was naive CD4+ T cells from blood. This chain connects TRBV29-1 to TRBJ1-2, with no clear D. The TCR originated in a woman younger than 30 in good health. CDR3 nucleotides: TGCAGCGTTGCGTCTCCCCTATCTTATGGCTACACCTTC. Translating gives CSVASPLSYGYTF. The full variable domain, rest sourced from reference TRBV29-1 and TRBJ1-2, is SAVISQKPSRDICQRGTSLTIQCQVDSQVTMMFWYRQQPGQSLTLIATANQGSEATYESGFVIDKFPISRPNLTFSTLTVSNMSPEDSSIYLCSVASPLSYGYTFGSGTRLTVV.